The following is a T cell receptor (beta chain) sequence with its context. These data come from a study of blood T cell repertoires in COVID-19. V was pared by 2 bases and J by 6 bases, with 11 bases between. CDR1 and CDR2 from the germline V gene are SGHKS and YYEKEE (reference sequence). The CDR3 runs to 13 residues. Original handling: Scientists estimated how many nucleated cells there were by amplifying reference gene primers. Here immunoSEQ multiplex PCR was the method, and the copy in TCRdb shows in-frame clones only, minus some. That table gives V, J and clone size, and the DNA gave D and trimming. The data hold 150,000 to 170,000 clones, with over 60% observed a single time.

Sample: peripheral blood. This clonotype was obtained from a man older than 75 with acute or convalescent COVID-19. V usage is TRBV5-5 and J usage is TRBJ1-2; D gene uncertain. The CDR3 region has the DNA TGTGCCAGCAGCTTCTCGGTTCTGGATGGCTACACCTTC. Protein sequence: CASSFSVLDGYTF.